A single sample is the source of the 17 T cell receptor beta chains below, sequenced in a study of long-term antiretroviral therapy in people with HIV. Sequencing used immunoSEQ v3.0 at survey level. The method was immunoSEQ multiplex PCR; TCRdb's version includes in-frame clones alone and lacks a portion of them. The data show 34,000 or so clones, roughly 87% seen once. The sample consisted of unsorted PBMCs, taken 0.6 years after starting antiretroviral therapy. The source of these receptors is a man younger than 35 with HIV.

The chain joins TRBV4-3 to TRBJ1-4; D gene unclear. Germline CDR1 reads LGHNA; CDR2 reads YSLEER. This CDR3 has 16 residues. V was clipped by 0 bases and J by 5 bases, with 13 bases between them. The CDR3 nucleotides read TGCGCCAGCAGCCAAGACCTAGGACCGAGAAATGAAAAACTGTTTTTT. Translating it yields CASSQDLGPRNEKLFF.

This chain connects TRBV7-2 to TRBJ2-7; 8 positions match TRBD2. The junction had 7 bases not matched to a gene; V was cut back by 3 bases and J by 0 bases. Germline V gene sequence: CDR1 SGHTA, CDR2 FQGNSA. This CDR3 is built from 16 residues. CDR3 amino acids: CASSLDGSGTSYEQYF. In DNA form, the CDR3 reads TGTGCCAGCAGCTTGGATGGTAGCGGGACCTCCTACGAGCAGTACTTC. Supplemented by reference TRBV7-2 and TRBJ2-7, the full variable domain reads GAGVSQSPSNKVTEKGKDVELRCDPISGHTALYWYRQSLGQGLEFLIYFQGNSAPDKSGLPSDRFSAERTGGSVSTLTIQRTQQEDSAVYLCASSLDGSGTSYEQYFGPGTRLTVT.

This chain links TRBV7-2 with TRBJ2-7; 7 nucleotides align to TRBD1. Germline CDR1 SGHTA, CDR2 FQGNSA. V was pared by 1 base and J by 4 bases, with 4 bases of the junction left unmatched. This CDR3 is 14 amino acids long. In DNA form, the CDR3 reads TGTGCCAGCAGCTTAGACAGGGGTGGGTACGAGCAGTACTTC. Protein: CASSLDRGGYEQYF.

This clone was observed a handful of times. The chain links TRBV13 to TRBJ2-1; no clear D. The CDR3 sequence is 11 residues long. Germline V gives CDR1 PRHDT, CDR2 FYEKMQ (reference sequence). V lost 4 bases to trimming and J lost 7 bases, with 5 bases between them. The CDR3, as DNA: TGTGCCAGCAGCTCGGAGAATGAGCAGTTCTTC. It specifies CASSSENEQFF.

The CDR3 DNA reads TGTGCCAGCTCACTTAAGGGGGAGACCCAGTACTTC. Translating gives CASSLKGETQYF. The V gene is TRBV18, the J gene TRBJ2-5; tentative D call: TRBD1 (5 bases). The CDR3 totals 12 residues. CDR1 and CDR2 from the germline V gene are KGHSH and LQKENI. V lost 4 bases and J lost 5, with 8 bases in between.

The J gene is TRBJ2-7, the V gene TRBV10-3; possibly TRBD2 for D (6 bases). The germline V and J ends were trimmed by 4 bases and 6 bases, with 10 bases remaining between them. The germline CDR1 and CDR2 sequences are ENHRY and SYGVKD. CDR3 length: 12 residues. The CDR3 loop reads CAISVEAGEQYF. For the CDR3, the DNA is TGTGCCATCAGTGTTGAAGCGGGCGAGCAGTACTTC.

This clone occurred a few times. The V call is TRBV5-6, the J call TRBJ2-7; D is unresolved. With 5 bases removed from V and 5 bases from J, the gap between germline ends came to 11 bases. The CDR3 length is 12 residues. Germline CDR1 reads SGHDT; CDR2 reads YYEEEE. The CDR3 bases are TGTGCCAGCAGATCATTAGCTGACGAGCAGTACTTC. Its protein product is CASRSLADEQYF.

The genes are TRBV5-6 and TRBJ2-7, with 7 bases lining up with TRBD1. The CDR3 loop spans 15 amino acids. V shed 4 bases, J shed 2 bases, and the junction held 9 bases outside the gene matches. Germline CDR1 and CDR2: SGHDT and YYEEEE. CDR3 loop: CASSPVRGYAYEQYF. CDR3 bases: TGTGCCAGCAGCCCCGTCAGGGGGTATGCCTACGAGCAGTACTTC. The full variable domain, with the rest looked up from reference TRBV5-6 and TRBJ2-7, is DAGVTQSPTHLIKTRGQQVTLRCSPKSGHDTVSWYQQALGQGPQFIFQYYEEEERQRGNFPDRFSGHQFPNYSSELNVNALLLGDSALYLCASSPVRGYAYEQYFGPGTRLTVT.

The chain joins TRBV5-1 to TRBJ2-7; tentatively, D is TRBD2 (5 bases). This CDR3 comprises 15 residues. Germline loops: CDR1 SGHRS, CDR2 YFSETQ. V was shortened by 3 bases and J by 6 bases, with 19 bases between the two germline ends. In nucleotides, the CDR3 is TGCGCCAGCAGCTCCGAGGGTAGAGGGTCGGCCGAGCAGTACTTC. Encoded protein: CASSSEGRGSAEQYF.

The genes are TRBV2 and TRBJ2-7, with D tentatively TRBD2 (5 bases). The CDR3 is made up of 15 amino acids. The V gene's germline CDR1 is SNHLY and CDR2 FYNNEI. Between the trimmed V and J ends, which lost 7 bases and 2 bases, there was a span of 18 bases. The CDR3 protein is CASIEGFAGPYEQYF. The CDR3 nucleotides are TGTGCCAGCATCGAGGGCTTTGCTGGACCCTACGAGCAGTACTTC.

Written as DNA, the CDR3 is TGTGCCAGCAGCTTAAACGGAGCCCACTACAATGAGCAGTTCTTC. Protein: CASSLNGAHYNEQFF. The V gene is TRBV7-3, the J gene TRBJ2-1; D gene ambiguous. This CDR3 region has 15 residues. The V gene lost 1 base and the J gene lost 3 bases, with 10 bases spanning the gap. Germline V gene sequence: CDR1 SGHTA, CDR2 FQGTGA.

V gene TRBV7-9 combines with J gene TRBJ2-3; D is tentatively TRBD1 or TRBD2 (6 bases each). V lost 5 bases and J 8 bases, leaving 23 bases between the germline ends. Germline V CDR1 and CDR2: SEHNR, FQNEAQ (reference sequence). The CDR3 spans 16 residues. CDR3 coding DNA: TGTGCCAGCAGCACCTTAACAGGGACTGTCGTTGGTACGCAGTATTTT. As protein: CASSTLTGTVVGTQYF.

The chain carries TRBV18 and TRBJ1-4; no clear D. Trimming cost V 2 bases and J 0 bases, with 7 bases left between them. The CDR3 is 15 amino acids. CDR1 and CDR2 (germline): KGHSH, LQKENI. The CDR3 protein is CASSPGRATNEKLFF. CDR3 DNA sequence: TGTGCCAGCTCACCAGGCCGTGCAACTAATGAAAAACTGTTTTTT.

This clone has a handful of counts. DNA of the CDR3: TGTGCCAGCAGTGACCCGAACCCCCGAGGACTTTTAGATGAGCAGTTCTTC. It specifies CASSDPNPRGLLDEQFF. The V gene is TRBV25-1, the J gene TRBJ2-1; D possibly corresponds to TRBD2 (5 bases). V shed 3 bases and J shed 8 bases, with 23 bases lying between them. The CDR3 length is 17 residues. The germline CDR1 and CDR2 sequences are MGHDK and SYGVNS.

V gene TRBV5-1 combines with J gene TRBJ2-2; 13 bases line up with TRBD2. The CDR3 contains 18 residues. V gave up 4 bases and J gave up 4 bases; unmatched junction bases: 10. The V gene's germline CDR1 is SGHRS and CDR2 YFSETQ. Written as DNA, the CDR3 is TGCGCCAGCAGCCCGGGACTAGCGGGAAGAGCCTCCACCGGGGAGCTGTTTTTT. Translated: CASSPGLAGRASTGELFF. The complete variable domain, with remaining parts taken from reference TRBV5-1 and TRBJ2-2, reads KAGVTQTPRYLIKTRGQQVTLSCSPISGHRSVSWYQQTPGQGLQFLFEYFSETQRNKGNFPGRFSGRQFSNSRSEMNVSTLELGDSALYLCASSPGLAGRASTGELFFGEGSRLTVL.

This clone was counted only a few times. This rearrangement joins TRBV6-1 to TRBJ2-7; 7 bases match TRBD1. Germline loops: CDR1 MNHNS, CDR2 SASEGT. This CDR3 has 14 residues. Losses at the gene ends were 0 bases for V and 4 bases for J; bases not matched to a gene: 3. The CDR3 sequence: CASSEAWTGYEQYF. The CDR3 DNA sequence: TGTGCCAGCAGTGAAGCATGGACAGGATACGAGCAGTACTTC.

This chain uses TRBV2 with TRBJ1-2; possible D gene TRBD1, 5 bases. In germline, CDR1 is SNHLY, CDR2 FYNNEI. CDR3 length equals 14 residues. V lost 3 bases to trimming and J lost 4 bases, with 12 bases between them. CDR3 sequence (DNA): TGTGCCAGCAGTGAGGGGGGGACGGTCTATGGCTACACCTTC. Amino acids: CASSEGGTVYGYTF.